This T cell receptor beta chain is drawn from a study of blood T cell repertoires in COVID-19. Study background: The United States, Italy and Spain were the sources of the acute and convalescent COVID-19 samples. Sample material is recorded as cDNA or gDNA derived from T cells, B-cell-depleted T cells, or PBMCs.

The CDR3 contains 16 residues. Trimming removed 5 bases from V and 7 bases from J, with 21 bases in between. Germline CDR1 is MNHEY and CDR2 is SVGEGT. Original methodology: The assay estimated nucleated cells by amplifying reference gene primers. Measured with immunoSEQ multiplex PCR; TCRdb has only the in-frame clones, and not every one. V and J calls and clone size are given by that table; D and trimming were obtained from the DNA. Of roughly 200,000 clones in the sample, around four fifths were seen once. The TCR originated in a woman older than 75 with active or convalescent COVID-19. The sequenced sample was peripheral blood. V and J are TRBV6-2 or TRBV6-3 and TRBJ2-1; D gene unclear. CDR3 amino acids: CASSPSWRHLGNEQFF. CDR3 in DNA: TGTGCCAGCAGTCCCTCTTGGCGGCACCTTGGGAATGAGCAGTTCTTC.